A single sample is the source of the 29 T cell receptor beta chains below, sequenced in a study of blood T cell repertoires in COVID-19. Clones were sequenced by immunoSEQ multiplex PCR, and TCRdb holds only the in-frame ones, with some missing. The data contain some 150,000 clones, about 79% of them singletons. The source material was PBMCs or T cells enriched from blood (not recorded which). These TCRs come from a man over 45 who had recovered from COVID-19.

The chain combines TRBV7-2 with TRBJ1-5; 9 bases are shared with TRBD1. V gave up 0 bases and J gave up 7 bases; unmatched junction bases: 7. The germline V gene encodes CDR1 SGHTA and CDR2 FQGNSA. This CDR3 comprises 16 residues. CDR3 DNA: TGTGCCAGCAGCTTAGCGACAGGGGGGTCTGGCCAGCCCCAGCATTTT. Translating it yields CASSLATGGSGQPQHF.

This chain joins TRBV30 and TRBJ2-5; D is undetermined. CDR1 and CDR2 (germline): GTSNPN, SVGIG (reference sequence). CDR3 length: 11 amino acids. Trimming stripped 3 bases from V and 5 bases from J, with 7 bases between. The CDR3 DNA reads as TGTGCCTGGAGCCAGTCGGAGACCCAGTACTTC. It encodes CAWSQSETQYF.

The chain carries TRBV2 and TRBJ2-3; TRBD2 might be the D (7 bases). Germline CDR1 SNHLY, CDR2 FYNNEI. The V end was cut by 7 bases, the J end by 2 bases, with 13 bases between. This CDR3 is built from 14 residues. The CDR3 DNA reads as TGTGCCAGCAATGGCGGGGGCACCACAGATACGCAGTATTTT. Translating it yields CASNGGGTTDTQYF.

CDR3 protein: CASSEQNYGYTF. The CDR3 DNA sequence: TGTGCCAGCAGTGAACAGAACTATGGCTACACCTTC. The chain is built from TRBV2 and TRBJ1-2; D ambiguous. This CDR3 has 12 amino acids. V lost 2 bases, J lost 2 bases, and 3 bases lay in between. CDR1 is SNHLY and CDR2 is FYNNEI in the germline V gene.

This chain links TRBV5-1 with TRBJ2-5; the match to TRBD2 covers 10 bases. This CDR3 is built from 18 residues. V shed 0 bases, J shed 1 base, and the junction held 9 bases outside the gene matches. Germline V lookup: CDR1 SGHRS, CDR2 YFSETQ. CDR3 DNA sequence: TGCGCCAGCAGCTTGGGACGGCTTAGCGGGGGGCGCCAAGAGACCCAGTACTTC. It translates to CASSLGRLSGGRQETQYF.

The chain employs TRBV7-2 and TRBJ2-2, with D maybe TRBD2 (5 bases). The CDR3 spans 13 residues. Germline loops: CDR1 SGHTA, CDR2 FQGNSA. V dropped 1 base and J dropped 5 bases, with 5 bases sitting between them. DNA of the CDR3: TGTGCCAGCAGCTTAGGAGGGACCGGGGAGCTGTTTTTT. This encodes CASSLGGTGELFF.

This clone came up once. The rearrangement joins TRBV9 to TRBJ2-1; TRBD1 agrees at 7 bases. This CDR3 has 15 residues. Looked up from germline, CDR1 is SGDLS and CDR2 is YYNGEE. The trim removed 0 bases at V and 7 bases at J, leaving 7 bases unmatched. DNA of the CDR3: TGTGCCAGCAGCGTAGCCCGAGGGGACAGAAATGAGCAGTTCTTC. It encodes CASSVARGDRNEQFF.

This chain uses TRBV18 with TRBJ1-1; 9 bases align to TRBD1. The V segment lost 3 bases and the J segment 4 bases; nucleotides outside the gene matches: 6. Per germline, CDR1 KGHSH and CDR2 LQKENI. There are 15 residues in the CDR3. The CDR3 here is CASSPPTDRGTEAFF. The CDR3, as DNA: TGTGCCAGCTCACCTCCGACGGACAGGGGCACTGAAGCTTTCTTT.

The chain combines TRBV29-1 with TRBJ2-2; 8 bases map to TRBD1. Germline CDR1 is SQVTM and CDR2 is ANQGSEA. This CDR3 is built from 14 residues. J was trimmed by 5 bases and V by 6 bases; bases with no gene match: 8. The CDR3 here is CSVTRTGITGELFF. The CDR3 nucleotides are TGCAGCGTAACAAGGACAGGGATTACCGGGGAGCTGTTTTTT.

The rearrangement joins TRBV7-2 to TRBJ2-5; 10 nucleotides match TRBD2. There are 17 residues in the CDR3. The germline CDR1 and CDR2 sequences are SGHTA and FQGNSA. The J segment lost 5 bases and the V segment lost 2 bases, leaving 11 bases of the junction unmatched. The CDR3 protein is CASSLTIAGGRLETQYF. DNA of the CDR3: TGTGCCAGCAGCTTAACTATAGCGGGGGGCCGGCTGGAGACCCAGTACTTC.

This clone was found a few times. The chain uses TRBV7-9 and TRBJ1-2; D not certain. Germline V gene sequence: CDR1 SEHNR, CDR2 FQNEAQ (reference sequence). Deletions cut 0 bases from V and 3 bases from J, with 8 bases between. This CDR3 contains 14 residues. The CDR3 loop reads CASSLATRDYGYTF. The CDR3 coding sequence is TGTGCCAGCAGCTTAGCGACCCGGGACTATGGCTACACCTTC.

The chain uses TRBV5-6 and TRBJ1-3, with 11 nucleotides matching TRBD1. The CDR3 covers 18 residues. Looked up from germline, CDR1 is SGHDT and CDR2 is YYEEEE. Trimming took 7 bases from V and 0 from J; bases not matched to a gene: 12. The CDR3 nucleotides read TGTGCCAGCTCCGCCGGGACAGGGGGGACATACTCTGGAAACACCATATATTTT. It is translated as CASSAGTGGTYSGNTIYF.

The chain combines TRBV5-1 with TRBJ2-1; TRBD2 matches 7 bases. The V and J ends lost 0 bases and 0 bases, in that order; junction bases with no gene match: 6. Germline V gives CDR1 SGHRS, CDR2 YFSETQ. The CDR3 runs to 17 residues. CDR3 in amino acids: CASSLGGGGSSYNEQFF. The CDR3 coding sequence is TGCGCCAGCAGCTTGGGGGGAGGCGGGAGCTCCTACAATGAGCAGTTCTTC.

The chain employs TRBV21-1 and TRBJ2-2; the D call in the table, TRBD2, was not verified against the DNA. TRBV21-1 represents a pseudogene. This CDR3 comprises 19 residues. The CDR3 spells CASSKEGLAAKRQAGELFF. The CDR3 DNA is TGTGCCAGCAGCAAAGAGGGACTAGCGGCCAAACGCCAGGCCGGGGAGCTGTTTTTT.

In its sample, this clone was seen once. The chain couples TRBV6-4 to TRBJ2-6; D is uncertain. The CDR3 has 14 amino acids. Germline CDR1 MRHNA, CDR2 SNTAGT. The V end was cut by 5 bases, the J end by 0 bases, with 5 bases between. Here the CDR3 reads CASSPYSGANVLTF. The CDR3, as DNA: TGTGCCAGCAGTCCCTACTCTGGGGCCAACGTCCTGACTTTC.

This chain links TRBV6-4 with TRBJ2-3; D gene ambiguous. V lost 0 bases, J lost 2 bases, and 3 bases lay in between. The CDR3 has 13 amino acids. CDR1 and CDR2 (germline): MRHNA, SNTAGT. The CDR3 DNA is TGTGCCAGCAGTGACTCCATCACAGATACGCAGTATTTT. Protein: CASSDSITDTQYF.

This clone was seen only once. This rearrangement joins TRBV2 to TRBJ1-2; 7 bases map to TRBD1. The CDR3 spans 14 residues. Trimming at V came to 6 bases and at J to 5 bases, leaving 9 bases not matched to a gene. Germline CDR1 reads SNHLY; CDR2 reads FYNNEI. This chain's CDR3 is CASSVGTASYGYTF. CDR3 DNA: TGTGCCAGCAGCGTGGGGACAGCTAGTTATGGCTACACCTTC.

V is TRBV4-3 and J is TRBJ2-5; 10 bases line up with TRBD1. This CDR3 comprises 16 residues. Trimming removed 0 bases from V and 2 bases from J; junction bases left unmatched: 3. Germline CDR1 and CDR2: LGHNA and YSLEER. CDR3 nucleotide sequence: TGCGCCAGCAGCCAAGACTGGACAGGGGGTCAAGAGACCCAGTACTTC. This gives the protein CASSQDWTGGQETQYF.

The chain couples TRBV12-3 or TRBV12-4 to TRBJ1-2; D call uncertain. Deletions cut 6 bases from V and 8 bases from J, with 13 bases between. This CDR3 has 12 residues. The CDR3 DNA follows: TGTGCCAGCAGGACGTCCTCAGCGGGCTACACCTTC. Encoded protein: CASRTSSAGYTF.

The V and J genes are TRBV6-5 and TRBJ1-4; tentatively, D is TRBD1 (5 bases). Germline V gives CDR1 MNHEY, CDR2 SVGAGI. This CDR3 has 16 amino acids. V shed 0 bases and J shed 5 bases, with 13 bases lying between them. CDR3 sequence (DNA): TGTGCCAGCAGTTACTCGGGGGGACGGTTAAATGAAAAACTGTTTTTT. It is translated as CASSYSGGRLNEKLFF.

The V and J genes are TRBV8-1 and TRBJ2-5; TRBD1 is the table's D call, not checked against the DNA. TRBV8-1 is termed a pseudogene. The CDR3 has 20 residues. For the CDR3, the DNA is TGTGGCAGTGCATCCGCAGCCCTGGGGGCGGTGCGAGGGATGAGAGAGACCCAGTACTTC. Its protein product is CGSASAALGAVRGMRETQYF.

The rearrangement uses TRBV28 and TRBJ2-7; the D gene is possibly TRBD1 (5 bases). The CDR3 is 13 amino acids. Trimming took 10 bases from V and 4 from J, leaving 17 bases between them. Germline V gene lookup returns CDR1 MDHEN and CDR2 SYDVKM. The CDR3 sequence: CATAGPLLYEQYF. In DNA form, the CDR3 reads TGTGCCACGGCAGGGCCCCTTTTATACGAGCAGTACTTC.

The V call is TRBV7-9, the J call TRBJ2-7, with TRBD1 identical over 9 bases. Germline V gene sequence: CDR1 SEHNR, CDR2 FQNEAQ (reference sequence). V dropped 5 bases and J dropped 4; count of bases not matched to a gene: 6. This CDR3 comprises 14 residues. Here the CDR3 DNA reads TGTGCCAGCAGCCCTCTCGACAGGGGGTACGAGCAGTACTTC. Translation: CASSPLDRGYEQYF.

The V call is TRBV9, the J call TRBJ2-3, with a weak D call TRBD2 (7 bases). Deletions cut 4 bases from V and 2 bases from J, with 11 bases between. Germline CDR1 reads SGDLS; CDR2 reads YYNGEE. CDR3 length equals 14 residues. DNA of the CDR3: TGTGCCAGCAGCTTCGGGGGGCCCACAGATACGCAGTATTTT. Translation: CASSFGGPTDTQYF. The whole variable domain, remainder taken from reference TRBV9 and TRBJ2-3, is DSGVTQTPKHLITATGQRVTLRCSPRSGDLSVYWYQQSLDQGLQFLIQYYNGEERAKGNILERFSAQQFPDLHSELNLSSLELGDSALYFCASSFGGPTDTQYFGPGTRLTVL.

The V and J genes are TRBV6-1 and TRBJ1-1; 8 nucleotides line up with TRBD1. J gave up 6 bases and V 3 bases, and 6 bases lay outside the gene matches. CDR1 is MNHNS, CDR2 SASEGT, per germline. The CDR3 extends over 14 amino acids. CDR3 protein: CASSDRGQRAEAFF. CDR3 DNA sequence: TGTGCCAGCAGTGACAGGGGGCAAAGGGCTGAAGCTTTCTTT.

This chain joins TRBV23-1 and TRBJ1-6; 8 nucleotides line up with TRBD1. TRBV23-1 is an ORF, with its function uncertain. Unmatched junction bases numbered 6, after V lost 7 bases and J lost 7 bases. The CDR3 has 14 residues. This CDR3 is CASTLRTGNSPLHF. The CDR3 bases are TGCGCCAGCACCCTGCGGACAGGGAATTCACCCCTCCACTTT.

A few counts support this clone. This chain links TRBV6-5 with TRBJ2-2, with 10 bases matching TRBD1. The trim removed 6 bases at V and 4 bases at J, leaving 2 bases unmatched. CDR1 and CDR2 from the germline V gene are MNHEY and SVGAGI. The CDR3 sequence is 14 residues long. The CDR3 DNA is TGTGCCAGCAGGGGACAGGGGACCACCGGGGAGCTGTTTTTT. It specifies CASRGQGTTGELFF.

The chain links TRBV7-3 to TRBJ2-3; 7 positions agree with TRBD2. Losses at the gene ends were 5 bases for V and 3 bases for J; bases not matched to a gene: 8. This CDR3 contains 15 residues. The germline V gene encodes CDR1 SGHTA and CDR2 FQGTGA. For the CDR3, the DNA is TGTGCCAGCAGCGCGGGGGACCACGTAACAGATACGCAGTATTTT. Translated: CASSAGDHVTDTQYF.

The chain uses TRBV2 and TRBJ1-2; no clear D. Per the germline V gene, CDR1 is SNHLY and CDR2 is FYNNEI. Trimming cost V 8 bases and J 4 bases, with 11 bases left between them. This CDR3 region has 12 residues. The CDR3 loop reads CASRQAGYGYTF. As DNA, the CDR3 is TGTGCCAGCCGGCAAGCGGGCTATGGCTACACCTTC.